These T cell receptor beta chains were read from a single sample in a study of T cell responses to AZD1222 COVID-19 vaccine. Profiling relied on immunoSEQ multiplex PCR, and the TCRdb table lists in-frame clones only, not all of them. The sample has some 140,000 clones; 90% to 95% are singletons. Source: peripheral blood, taken on day 0 of AZD1222 vaccination. The receptors come from an adult in good health. The conserved cysteine and the conserved F or W are not part of the CDR3 here. Each record gives: CDR3 protein, V gene.

CDR3 protein: ASSLFVNTEAF
V gene: TRBV7-2

CDR3 protein: ASSFSVNTEAF
V gene: TRBV12-3/TRBV12-4

CDR3 protein: SVAPRQGRDTEAF
V gene: TRBV29-1

CDR3 protein: ASSRAAGVTSYEQY
V gene: TRBV5-1

CDR3 protein: ASSSLGREWSNQPQH
V gene: TRBV19

CDR3 protein: ASSLLGHNEQF
V gene: TRBV7-3

CDR3 protein: ASSSFRTGVNEQF
V gene: TRBV7-2

CDR3 protein: ASHRLRGTEAF
V gene: TRBV27

CDR3 protein: ASSLGGTGEAF
V gene: TRBV7-2

CDR3 protein: AISVTAGANQPQH
V gene: TRBV10-3

CDR3 protein: ASSLGLETQY
V gene: TRBV5-1

CDR3 protein: ASSQLANQPQH
V gene: TRBV6-5

CDR3 protein: ASSPRLAEIYEQY
V gene: TRBV9

CDR3 protein: ASSLQGPNQPQH
V gene: TRBV6-5

CDR3 protein: ASSWTGGTEAF
V gene: TRBV6-2/TRBV6-3

CDR3 protein: ASSQDRIYEQY
V gene: TRBV6-6

CDR3 protein: ASSLRKGSHEKLF
V gene: TRBV7-2

CDR3 protein: ASRANGQANTEAF
V gene: TRBV11-2

CDR3 protein: AWADREGQPQH
V gene: TRBV30

CDR3 protein: ASSYLRNTGELF
V gene: TRBV6-5

CDR3 protein: ASSPSFQIDQPQH
V gene: TRBV18

CDR3 protein: AISESGTSGGQETQY
V gene: TRBV10-3